A selection of T cell receptor beta chains follows, all from one sample in a study of shared clonotypes between healthy human individuals. Method: immunoSEQ multiplex PCR; TCRdb's copy keeps in-frame clones and lacks some. This table has over a million clones, approximately 80% appearing once. Material: memory CD4+ T cells from PBMCs. These receptors originate from a man in his late teens or twenties in good health. Some clones in this sample may be carry-over from other donors' samples. The CDR3 runs from the conserved cysteine through the conserved F or W. The D gene is left open where the match is weak. Clone size is given for some rows only: seen once, a few or many times, or a class if the clone is expanded.

D gene	clone size	J gene	V gene	CDR3 protein	CDR3 DNA
NA	NA	TRBJ2-3	TRBV28	CASSLSGGNTDTQYF	TGTGCCAGCAGTTTATCGGGGGGCAACACAGATACGCAGTATTTT
NA	NA	TRBJ2-1	TRBV7-2	CASSLGALGSTYNEQFF	TGTGCCAGCAGCTTAGGGGCTCTAGGCTCCACCTACAATGAGCAGTTCTTC
NA	NA	TRBJ2-2	TRBV7-2	CASRLNTGELFF	TGTGCCAGCAGGCTGAACACCGGGGAGCTGTTTTTT
NA	NA	TRBJ2-3	TRBV6-6	CASSYSRLSGSDTQYF	TGTGCCAGCAGTTACTCGAGACTTTCGGGGTCGGATACGCAGTATTTT
TRBD1	NA	TRBJ1-4	TRBV6-5	CASRQTGQAEKLFF	TGTGCCAGCAGGCAGACAGGGCAGGCTGAAAAACTGTTTTTT
TRBD1	NA	TRBJ2-7	TRBV7-2	CASSYRPGQGVYEQYF	TGTGCCAGCAGCTATCGACCGGGACAGGGAGTCTACGAGCAGTACTTC
TRBD2	NA	TRBJ2-1	TRBV28	CASSPSGTSLVNEQFF	TGTGCCAGCAGTCCCTCCGGGACTAGCCTGGTAAATGAGCAGTTCTTC
NA	few	TRBJ1-2	TRBV11-2	CASSLGQEAYGYTF	TGTGCCAGCAGCTTAGGCCAGGAAGCCTATGGCTACACCTTC
NA	NA	TRBJ2-5	TRBV19	CASTDGGHRTQETQYF	TGTGCCAGTACTGACGGGGGACATCGAACTCAAGAGACCCAGTACTTC
TRBD2	NA	TRBJ2-2	TRBV5-1	CASSQLAGVNTGELFF	TGCGCCAGCAGCCAACTAGCGGGAGTTAACACCGGGGAGCTGTTTTTT
NA	NA	TRBJ2-3	TRBV28	CASSFGSETQYF	TGTGCCAGCAGTTTCGGGTCGGAGACGCAGTATTTT
NA	NA	TRBJ2-7	TRBV7-2	CASSPQFNQGSEQYF	TGTGCCAGCAGCCCTCAATTCAATCAGGGTAGCGAGCAGTACTTC
TRBD1	NA	TRBJ2-7	TRBV10-3	CAIRPGQGNYEQYF	TGTGCCATCAGGCCGGGACAGGGGAACTACGAGCAGTACTTC
TRBD2	many	TRBJ2-7	TRBV12-5	CASGFEPGLAAERLSYEQYF	TGTGCTAGTGGTTTCGAACCGGGACTAGCGGCGGAGAGGTTGTCCTACGAGCAGTACTTC
NA	few	TRBJ2-5	TRBV28	CASSPHQIKTQYF	TGTGCCAGCAGTCCCCACCAGATTAAGACCCAGTACTTC
NA	NA	TRBJ2-3	TRBV5-6	CASSLYVGPSTDTQYF	TGTGCCAGCAGCTTATATGTGGGACCCAGCACAGATACGCAGTATTTT
NA	many	TRBJ1-1	TRBV4-2	CASSPPGTMNTEAFF	TGTGCCAGCAGCCCCCCCGGGACGATGAACACTGAAGCTTTCTTT
TRBD2	NA	TRBJ2-1	TRBV7-3	CASSLTRRLAGRDYNEQFF	TGTGCCAGCAGCTTAACGCGCCGACTAGCGGGGCGAGACTACAATGAGCAGTTCTTC
NA	few	TRBJ1-2	TRBV5-8	CASIVGGYGGYTF	TGTGCCAGCATCGTAGGGGGATACGGCGGCTACACCTTC
NA	NA	TRBJ2-2	TRBV2	CASSHHGTLNTGELFF	TGTGCCAGCAGCCACCATGGGACTTTGAACACCGGGGAGCTGTTTTTT
NA	few	TRBJ1-2	TRBV2	CASSEVTGSYGYTF	TGTGCCAGCAGTGAGGTGACAGGTTCCTATGGCTACACCTTC
TRBD1	NA	TRBJ1-4	TRBV2	CASSNRDRSNEKLFF	TGTGCCAGCAGTAACCGGGACAGGTCTAATGAAAAACTGTTTTTT
NA	NA	TRBJ2-2	TRBV27	CASSLFAGRTGELFF	TGTGCCAGCAGTTTATTTGCCGGGAGAACCGGGGAGCTGTTTTTT
TRBD2	NA	TRBJ2-3	TRBV30	CAWSSSGVDTQYF	TGTGCCTGGAGTTCTAGCGGAGTAGATACGCAGTATTTT
TRBD1	NA	TRBJ1-5	TRBV4-1	CASRGQGDQPQHF	TGCGCCAGCAGAGGACAGGGAGATCAGCCCCAGCATTTT
TRBD1	few	TRBJ1-5	TRBV18	CASSPTGTGGTRPQHF	TGTGCCAGCTCACCAACCGGGACAGGGGGCACCCGGCCCCAGCATTTT
NA	NA	TRBJ1-1	TRBV2	CASRAKGSGEAFF	TGTGCCAGCAGGGCAAAGGGGAGCGGTGAAGCTTTCTTT
NA	NA	TRBJ2-2	TRBV11-3	CASSTGQTENTGELFF	TGTGCCAGCAGCACTGGACAGACCGAGAACACCGGGGAGCTGTTTTTT
NA	NA	TRBJ2-6	TRBV28	CASTSSGTSGANVLTF	TGTGCCAGCACCTCCTCAGGGACCTCTGGGGCCAACGTCCTGACTTTC
NA	NA	TRBJ2-5	TRBV9	CASSVEGLAETQYF	TGTGCCAGCAGCGTAGAGGGGCTAGCGGAGACCCAGTACTTC
TRBD1	NA	TRBJ2-3	TRBV4-1	CASSQAGQGTDTQYF	TGCGCCAGCAGCCAAGCTGGACAGGGCACAGATACGCAGTATTTT
NA	NA	TRBJ1-1	TRBV28	CASSGGTEAFF	TGTGCCAGTAGTGGGGGGACTGAAGCTTTCTTT
TRBD1	NA	TRBJ2-5	TRBV7-3	CASSPYRTGQETQYF	TGTGCCAGCAGCCCGTATAGGACAGGGCAAGAGACCCAGTACTTC
NA	NA	TRBJ2-7	TRBV6-5	CASSYVPTEQYF	TGTGCCAGCAGTTACGTGCCGACCGAGCAGTACTTC
TRBD1	NA	TRBJ2-7	TRBV28	CASRTGQYYEQYF	TGTGCCAGCAGGACAGGGCAGTACTACGAGCAGTACTTC
NA	NA	TRBJ2-7	TRBV5-4	CASSLGQGDWEQYF	TGTGCCAGCAGCTTGGGGCAGGGCGACTGGGAGCAGTACTTC
NA	NA	TRBJ2-5	TRBV30	CAWSMGEETQYF	TGTGCCTGGAGTATGGGGGAAGAGACCCAGTACTTC
NA	few	TRBJ1-2	TRBV7-6	CASSPPGGAYGYTF	TGTGCCAGCAGCCCGCCCGGGGGGGCCTATGGCTACACCTTC
NA	NA	TRBJ2-3	TRBV5-1	CARRREFADTQYF	TGCGCCAGAAGACGGGAGTTTGCAGATACGCAGTATTTT
NA	once	TRBJ2-3	TRBV5-1	CASSLPAAPGLSDTQYF	TGCGCCAGCAGCTTGCCCGCGGCCCCGGGTTTGTCAGATACGCAGTATTTT
TRBD2	NA	TRBJ2-1	TRBV11-1	CASKTSAYNEQFF	TGTGCCAGCAAGACTAGCGCCTACAATGAGCAGTTCTTC
NA	NA	TRBJ2-1	TRBV28	CASSLSLGRGSYNEQFF	TGTGCCAGCAGTTTATCCCTGGGCAGGGGCTCCTACAATGAGCAGTTCTTC
NA	NA	TRBJ2-7	TRBV28	CASSFYREGSEQYF	TGTGCCAGCAGTTTCTACAGGGAGGGATCCGAGCAGTACTTC
NA	NA	TRBJ2-3	TRBV7-2	CASSARRDSDTQYF	TGTGCCAGCAGCGCCAGGCGGGATTCAGATACGCAGTATTTT
NA	few	TRBJ1-1	TRBV5-8	CASSLTLNTEAFF	TGTGCCAGCAGCTTGACCCTGAACACTGAAGCTTTCTTT
NA	many	TRBJ2-1	TRBV14	CASSQVYLQGEGEQFF	TGTGCCAGCAGCCAAGTCTATCTCCAGGGAGAAGGTGAGCAGTTCTTC